These 15 T cell receptor beta chains originate from one sample sequenced in a study of T cell clones after liver transplantation. TCRdb's copy holds only in-frame clones and misses some; the assay was immunoSEQ multiplex PCR. The repertoire consists of about 11,000 clones, with over 55% occurring once and the leading ten covering roughly a quarter. The sequences come from CD4+ T cells from blood, collected around 32 months after liver transplant. Source of these receptors: a human patient who received a liver transplant. Some of the T cells might come from the graft donor.

The table lists this clone with a few counts. The CDR3 sequence: CASSLSGQNEQFF. The DNA of the CDR3 is TGTGCCAGCAGTTTATCGGGCCAGAATGAGCAGTTCTTC. The chain combines TRBV27 with TRBJ2-1; D is uncertain. This CDR3 comprises 13 residues. The germline gives CDR1 MNHEY, CDR2 SMNVEV (reference sequence). Trimming pared 0 bases from V and 7 bases from J, leaving 7 bases between.

This clone was seen a few times. The CDR3 DNA reads TGTGCCAGCAGCTTGGCCTCAGGGGTATACAATGAGCAGTTCTTC. It specifies CASSLASGVYNEQFF. The rearrangement joins TRBV5-8 to TRBJ2-1; D is possibly TRBD1 (6 bases). The V gene's germline CDR1 is SGHTS and CDR2 YDEGEE. V lost 0 bases to trimming and J lost 4 bases, with 11 bases between them. The length of the CDR3 is 15 residues.

This clone came up a few times. The J gene is TRBJ2-1, the V gene TRBV30; D unclear. V lost 0 bases to trimming and J lost 2 bases, with 2 bases between them. The CDR3 is 12 residues long. Germline CDR1 and CDR2: GTSNPN and SVGIG (reference sequence). This chain's CDR3 is CAWSVPYNEQFF. The CDR3 region has the DNA TGTGCCTGGAGTGTACCCTACAATGAGCAGTTCTTC.

V is TRBV27 and J is TRBJ1-2, with 8 bases that match TRBD1. The ends lost 10 bases at V and 3 bases at J; junction bases unmatched: 13. The germline gives CDR1 MNHEY, CDR2 SMNVEV (reference sequence). This CDR3 has 15 amino acids. This chain's CDR3 is CATISGQGGDYGYTF. The CDR3 coding sequence is TGTGCCACCATTTCTGGACAGGGCGGGGACTATGGCTACACCTTC.

V is TRBV6-1 and J is TRBJ1-1; perhaps TRBD1 as D (5 bases). The CDR3 covers 14 residues. Trimming stripped 5 bases from V and 8 bases from J, with 18 bases between. In germline, CDR1 is MNHNS, CDR2 SASEGT. CDR3 sequence: CASSLGGGRPEAFF. The DNA for the CDR3 is TGTGCCAGCAGTTTGGGGGGAGGTCGACCGGAAGCTTTCTTT.

This clone was counted a few times. The chain employs TRBV28 and TRBJ2-2, with unresolved D. V gave up 5 bases and J gave up 5 bases, with 15 bases separating them. The CDR3 sequence is 15 residues long. Germline V gives CDR1 MDHEN, CDR2 SYDVKM. The CDR3 DNA sequence: TGTGCCAGCAGTCCCCTGGACGAAGCGACCGGGGAGCTGTTTTTT. Protein: CASSPLDEATGELFF.

This clone is medium-sized within its sample. V is TRBV28 and J is TRBJ1-1; a weak D match, TRBD1 (5 bases). V lost 5 bases and J lost 0, with 16 bases in between. The germline V gene has CDR1 MDHEN and CDR2 SYDVKM. The CDR3 totals 16 residues. CDR3 sequence (DNA): TGTGCCAGCAGTCAAACGGGGCGCCGAATGAACACTGAAGCTTTCTTT. It codes for CASSQTGRRMNTEAFF.

The chain employs TRBV4-1 and TRBJ2-5; no firm D call. This CDR3 is 14 amino acids long. CDR1 and CDR2 from the germline V gene are MGHRA and YSYEKL. V was clipped by 0 bases and J by 3 bases, with 8 bases between them. CDR3 amino acids: CASSQDHLEETQYF. The CDR3 DNA reads as TGCGCCAGCAGCCAAGATCATCTAGAAGAGACCCAGTACTTC.

This clone was counted a few times. V usage is TRBV7-8 and J usage is TRBJ2-2, with D perhaps TRBD1 (6 bases). The germline V and J ends were trimmed by 5 bases and 8 bases, with 12 bases remaining between them. The CDR3 is made up of 13 amino acids. Germline V lookup: CDR1 SGHVS, CDR2 FQNEAQ. The CDR3 region has the DNA TGTGCCAGCAGCCAGGGGCGGCCTGGGGAGCTGTTTTTT. Amino acids: CASSQGRPGELFF.

The chain recombines TRBV10-3 with TRBJ2-7; D gene unclear. In germline, CDR1 is ENHRY, CDR2 SYGVKD. The CDR3 extends over 15 amino acids. V was trimmed by 0 bases and J by 2 bases, leaving 11 bases between them. This CDR3 is CAISESITSAYEQYF. CDR3 coding DNA: TGTGCCATCAGTGAGTCGATAACATCTGCCTACGAGCAGTACTTC.

CDR3 sequence (DNA): TGTGCCAGCAGGAATCTTGCTGAAGCTTTCTTT. This translates into CASRNLAEAFF. J is TRBJ1-1 and V is TRBV6-1; D is ambiguous. CDR1 MNHNS and CDR2 SASEGT come from the germline V gene. V lost 6 bases, J lost 6 bases, and 8 bases lay in between. The CDR3 is 11 amino acids.

V is TRBV6-1 and J is TRBJ2-3; a weak D match, TRBD2 (6 bases). Germline CDR1 and CDR2: MNHNS and SASEGT. The CDR3 is 15 amino acids. V lost 6 bases and J lost 0, with 13 bases in between. This chain's CDR3 is CASSRTRGSTDTQYF. The CDR3 coding sequence is TGTGCCAGCAGCCGAACACGGGGGAGCACAGATACGCAGTATTTT.

The chain carries TRBV7-8 and TRBJ2-3; 8 bases are shared with TRBD2. V gave up 6 bases and J gave up 0 bases; unmatched junction bases: 5. There are 15 residues in the CDR3. The germline gives CDR1 SGHVS, CDR2 FQNEAQ. The CDR3, as DNA: TGTGCCAGCAGGGGCTTAGCGGGAAGCACAGATACGCAGTATTTT. Translation gives CASRGLAGSTDTQYF.

The rearrangement links TRBV11-2 to TRBJ2-1; 8 bases agree with TRBD1. CDR3 length equals 17 residues. CDR1 SGHAT and CDR2 FQNNGV come from the germline V gene. Trimming took 5 bases from V and 1 from J; bases not matched to a gene: 10. CDR3 bases: TGTGCCAGCAGCAATCAGGGGGCTTGGTTGTCCTACAATGAGCAGTTCTTC. This codes for CASSNQGAWLSYNEQFF.

This clone appeared once. This chain connects TRBV7-9 to TRBJ1-2, with TRBD1 identical over 7 bases. V lost 1 base and J lost 6; bases outside the gene matches: 11. This CDR3 has 16 amino acids. Germline assignment: CDR1 SEHNR and CDR2 FQNEAQ (reference sequence). CDR3 in amino acids: CASSLVGTEGENGYTF. Here the CDR3 DNA reads TGTGCCAGCAGCTTAGTTGGGACAGAGGGGGAGAATGGCTACACCTTC.